These 30 T cell receptor beta chains came from one sample sequenced in a study of regulatory T cells in long-lasting Graves disease. TCR beta libraries were built with iRepertoire HTBI primers and Arm-PCR of CDR3 regions. TCRdb fed the multiplex PCR reads into MiXCR, producing one record per CDR3 protein. The sample gives 700,000 or so distinct CDR3 sequences, around 30% of which show up once; about two fifths is in the top ten. The time point denotes: persistent/refractory GD, antithyroid drugs over 5 years with positive TRAb. PBMC-derived RNA was used for the TCR library. This material consisted of peripheral blood mononuclear cells (PBMCs), taken when the disease was refractory, from a patient treated with antithyroid drugs. These receptor sequences come from a female donor with Graves disease.

The J gene is TRBJ2-2, the V gene TRBV5-4; 12 nucleotides align to TRBD2. The junction had 11 bases not matched to a gene; V was cut back by 0 bases and J by 5 bases. The V gene's germline CDR1 is SGHNT and CDR2 YYREEE (reference sequence). The length of the CDR3 is 19 residues. Here the CDR3 reads CASSLGVPVTSGRTGELFF. CDR3 in DNA: TGTGCCAGCAGCTTGGGGGTCCCCGTGACTAGCGGGAGAACCGGGGAGCTGTTTTTT.

This clonotype was seen a single time. V and J are TRBV15 and TRBJ2-1, with 11 nucleotides matching TRBD2. V shed 1 base, J shed 6 bases, and the junction held 2 bases outside the gene matches. CDR3 length equals 15 residues. Germline CDR1 is LNHNV and CDR2 is YYDKDF (reference sequence). The CDR3 DNA sequence: TGTGCCACCAGCAGAGTTACTAGCGGGAGCAATGAGCAGTTCTTC. This codes for CATSRVTSGSNEQFF.

This clonotype was counted a few times. The chain couples TRBV6-1 to TRBJ2-7; perhaps TRBD1 as D (6 bases). Germline CDR1 is MNHNS and CDR2 is SASEGT. Trimming shortened V by 8 bases and J by 4 bases, and 9 bases separated the two germline ends. The CDR3 consists of 11 residues. CDR3 nucleotide sequence: TGTGCCAGCGTCAGGGGTTACGAGCAGTACTTC. This sequence encodes CASVRGYEQYF.

This clonotype was seen a few times. V usage is TRBV9 and J usage is TRBJ1-1; unclear D gene. Between the trimmed V and J ends, which lost 0 bases and 1 base, there was a span of 7 bases. CDR1 SGDLS and CDR2 YYNGEE come from the germline V gene. This CDR3 is built from 14 residues. CDR3 sequence reads: CASSVDAANTEAFF. CDR3 nucleotides: TGTGCCAGCAGCGTAGATGCAGCGAACACTGAAGCTTTCTTT.

This clonotype was seen ten or more times. This chain joins TRBV12-3 or TRBV12-4 and TRBJ1-5; D remains ambiguous. CDR3 length: 14 amino acids. With 6 bases removed from V and 4 bases from J, the gap between germline ends came to 13 bases. CDR3 in amino acids: CASSPDGGNQPQHF. The CDR3 DNA follows: TGTGCCAGCAGCCCCGACGGAGGGAATCAGCCCCAGCATTTT.

This clonotype has more than one count but fewer than ten. This chain joins TRBV7-3 and TRBJ2-2; the match to TRBD2 covers 8 bases. This CDR3 has 16 residues. Germline-derived CDR1 and CDR2 are SGHTA and FQGTGA. V lost 2 bases to trimming and J lost 7 bases; unmatched junction nucleotides: 9. CDR3 sequence (DNA): TGTGCCAGCAGCTTATTTCCGGGAGGGTATGACGGGGAGCTGTTTTTT. Its translation: CASSLFPGGYDGELFF.

The rearrangement joins TRBV6-5 to TRBJ2-7; D possibly corresponds to TRBD1 (7 bases). V was pared by 0 bases and J by 2 bases, with 14 bases between. The length of the CDR3 is 16 residues. Germline CDR1 reads MNHEY; CDR2 reads SVGAGI. Here the CDR3 DNA reads TGTGCCAGCAGTTACTCAGGCAGGGGGGCAACCTACGAGCAGTACTTC. Protein: CASSYSGRGATYEQYF.

The DNA for the CDR3 is TGTGCCACCAGCAGAGATCTGAAAGCGTATGAAGCTTTCTTT. It yields the protein CATSRDLKAYEAFF. The chain joins TRBV15 to TRBJ1-1; unclear D gene. Trimming left V 0 bases short and J 7 bases short, with 12 bases between. The germline V gene encodes CDR1 LNHNV and CDR2 YYDKDF (reference sequence). This CDR3 is built from 14 residues.

This clonotype turned up a few times. The chain employs TRBV11-2 and TRBJ2-7, with 9 bases fitting TRBD2. The CDR3 totals 17 residues. From germline, CDR1 is SGHAT and CDR2 FQNNGV. Trimming at V came to 4 bases and at J to 6 bases, leaving 16 bases not matched to a gene. The CDR3 DNA reads as TGTGCCAGCAGCTCCCGGGGCAGGACTAGCGCCGTCCGCGAGCAGTACTTC. Protein sequence: CASSSRGRTSAVREQYF.

There are many counts of this clonotype. This sequence joins TRBV2 and TRBJ1-1; D not certain. The germline V and J ends were trimmed by 6 bases and 1 base, with 12 bases remaining between them. The CDR3 runs to 14 residues. Germline V gives CDR1 SNHLY, CDR2 FYNNEI. The chain's CDR3 is CASRRAVGNTEAFF. The CDR3 nucleotides are TGTGCCAGCAGGAGGGCCGTTGGGAACACTGAAGCTTTCTTT.

This clonotype has more than one count but fewer than ten. A read error may produce the germline difference seen at one junction end. The gene calls are TRBV29-1 and TRBJ1-1, with D unresolved. Germline CDR1 reads SQVTM; CDR2 reads ANQGSEA. The CDR3 is 12 amino acids. CDR3 coding DNA: TGCAGCGTTGTGTCGGGGAACGCTGAAGCTTTCTTT. Translating gives CSVVSGNAEAFF.

The chain combines TRBV5-1 with TRBJ2-3, with no clear D. Deletions cut 1 base from V and 6 bases from J, with 12 bases between. Germline CDR1 and CDR2: SGHRS and YFSETQ. The CDR3 is 14 amino acids. The CDR3 nucleotides are TGCGCCAGCAGCTTGCAGTTACGGGTCGATACGCAGTATTTT. Amino acid sequence: CASSLQLRVDTQYF.

This sequence joins TRBV6-1 and TRBJ2-7; 12 nucleotides agree with TRBD2. The V gene end was trimmed by 8 bases and the J gene end by 4 bases; junction bases not matched to a gene: 6. The CDR3 spans 14 residues. Germline V gene lookup returns CDR1 MNHNS and CDR2 SASEGT. The CDR3 bases are TGTGCCAGCGGCCCGGGACTAGCGGGTTACGAGCAGTACTTC. Amino acids: CASGPGLAGYEQYF.

In its sample, this clonotype was seen a few times. This chain connects TRBV15 to TRBJ1-2, with TRBD1 matching over 8 bases. V gave up 0 bases and J gave up 8 bases; unmatched junction bases: 2. Germline V gene lookup returns CDR1 LNHNV and CDR2 YYDKDF (reference sequence). This CDR3 comprises 13 residues. CDR3 protein: CATSREQGVGYTF. The CDR3, as DNA: TGTGCCACCAGCAGAGAACAGGGGGTAGGCTACACCTTC.

This clonotype was found many times. The chain has TRBV7-9 and TRBJ1-5; possibly TRBD1 for D (5 bases). The germline V gene encodes CDR1 SEHNR and CDR2 FQNEAQ (reference sequence). The length of the CDR3 is 12 residues. V was cut by 3 bases and J by 5 bases, with 5 bases left in between. The CDR3 spells CASSFRDQPQHF. As DNA, the CDR3 is TGTGCCAGCAGCTTCAGGGATCAGCCCCAGCATTTT. Full variable domain (outside the CDR3, taken from reference TRBV7-9 and TRBJ1-5): DTGVSQNPRHKITKRGQNVTFRCDPISEHNRLYWYRQTLGQGPEFLTYFQNEAQLEKSRLLSDRFSAERPKGSFSTLEIQRTEQGDSAMYLCASSFRDQPQHFGDGTRLSIL.

This clonotype was counted between two and nine times. The chain has TRBV12-3 or TRBV12-4 and TRBJ2-5, with TRBD1 matching over 7 bases. V was pared by 8 bases and J by 1 base, with 13 bases of the junction left unmatched. The CDR3 consists of 16 residues. CDR3 in DNA: TGTGCCAGCCAAAAGGGGGACAGAACTTTCCAAGAGACCCAGTACTTC. This gives the protein CASQKGDRTFQETQYF.

This clonotype occurred many times. The J gene is TRBJ2-5, the V gene TRBV28; TRBD2 is a possible D gene (5 bases). The V and J ends lost 4 bases and 7 bases respectively, with 22 bases between them. CDR1 is MDHEN and CDR2 is SYDVKM in the germline V gene. This CDR3 region has 16 residues. In nucleotides, the CDR3 is TGTGCCAGCAGTTGGGCCGGACTCGTACCACGAGGGACCCAGTACTTC. Amino acids: CASSWAGLVPRGTQYF.

This rearrangement joins TRBV5-1 to TRBJ2-2, with 10 bases fitting TRBD1. CDR1 and CDR2 from the germline V gene are SGHRS and YFSETQ. This CDR3 has 17 residues. J lost 2 bases, V lost 1 base, and 5 bases had no gene match. The CDR3 bases are TGCGCCAGCAGCTTGACGACAGGGGGCGCCAACACCGGGGAGCTGTTTTTT. This sequence encodes CASSLTTGGANTGELFF.

This clonotype was observed a handful of times. This sequence joins TRBV6-1 and TRBJ2-7; 8 bases fit TRBD2. The CDR3 contains 15 residues. The ends lost 7 bases at V and 7 bases at J; junction bases unmatched: 15. Per the germline V gene, CDR1 is MNHNS and CDR2 is SASEGT. CDR3 nucleotide sequence: TGTGCCAGCAAGGTGCAACTAGCGGAGAATCTTGAGCAGTACTTC. Translating gives CASKVQLAENLEQYF.

J is TRBJ2-5 and V is TRBV19; 13 bases match TRBD2. CDR1 and CDR2 (germline): LNHDA, SQIVND (reference sequence). The ends lost 8 bases at V and 5 bases at J; junction bases unmatched: 8. The CDR3 sequence is 15 residues long. The CDR3 here is CASGTSGRAVETQYF. For the CDR3, the DNA is TGTGCCAGTGGCACTAGCGGGAGGGCCGTTGAGACCCAGTACTTC.

This clonotype was seen ten or more times. V and J are TRBV6-1 and TRBJ2-7; D remains unclear. The germline gives CDR1 MNHNS, CDR2 SASEGT. The V end was cut by 4 bases, the J end by 1 base, with 14 bases between. The CDR3 totals 15 residues. CDR3 loop: CASSGYGTISYEQYF. The CDR3 nucleotides are TGTGCCAGCAGTGGGTACGGAACGATTTCCTACGAGCAGTACTTC.

Remarks on this clonotype: A much larger clone lies one base from this, so it may be a read error. The chain is built from TRBV7-2 and TRBJ1-1; no reliable D call. CDR1 is SGHTA and CDR2 is FQGNSA in the germline V gene. The CDR3 is 14 amino acids. Trimming left V 1 base short and J 1 base short, with 7 bases between. The CDR3: CASSLVPGNTEAFF. The CDR3 region has the DNA TGTGCCAGCAGCTTAGTCCCGGGGAACACTGAAGCTTTCTTT.

This clonotype has ten or more counts. The chain carries TRBV28 and TRBJ1-2, with D maybe TRBD1 (6 bases). There are 15 residues in the CDR3. The germline V gene has CDR1 MDHEN and CDR2 SYDVKM. Trimming removed 5 bases from V and 2 bases from J, with 15 bases in between. The CDR3 DNA sequence: TGTGCCAGCAGTCCTCCCGGGACACCGAACTATGGCTACACCTTC. Amino acid sequence: CASSPPGTPNYGYTF.

With regard to this clonotype: Mismatch with germline at one junction end may stem from a read error. V and J are TRBV6-1 and TRBJ2-5; D is unclear. The CDR3 is made up of 11 amino acids. Germline values: CDR1 MNHNS, CDR2 SASEGT. CDR3 in amino acids: CASSKQETQHF. The DNA for the CDR3 is TGTGCCAGCAGTAAGCAAGAGACCCAGCACTTC.

J is TRBJ2-7 and V is TRBV27; 7 bases fit TRBD1. V lost 6 bases, J lost 2 bases, and 10 bases stayed unmatched. The CDR3 runs to 15 residues. The germline V gene has CDR1 MNHEY and CDR2 SMNVEV (reference sequence). The DNA for the CDR3 is TGTGCCAGCAGAACCCCACGACAGGGTGCCTACGAGCAGTACTTC. This codes for CASRTPRQGAYEQYF.

The sample holds many counts of this clonotype. The chain employs TRBV19 and TRBJ2-7; TRBD2 matches 11 bases. Germline CDR1 reads LNHDA; CDR2 reads SQIVND (reference sequence). This CDR3 comprises 14 residues. The ends lost 9 bases at V and 3 bases at J; junction bases unmatched: 7. Here the CDR3 DNA reads TGTGCCAGCAGCCCGGGACTAGCGGTCTACGAGCAGTACTTC. This sequence encodes CASSPGLAVYEQYF.

This clonotype was picked up many times. The rearrangement joins TRBV12-3 or TRBV12-4 to TRBJ2-2; TRBD1 aligns across 9 bases. The CDR3 extends over 16 amino acids. Unmatched junction bases numbered 5, after V lost 2 bases and J lost 4 bases. The CDR3 here is CASSLRTGVLTGELFF. CDR3 in DNA: TGTGCCAGCAGTTTAAGGACAGGGGTCCTCACCGGGGAGCTGTTTTTT.

The J gene is TRBJ1-4, the V gene TRBV19, with unresolved D. V was clipped by 4 bases and J by 0 bases, with 21 bases between them. This CDR3 is built from 19 residues. CDR1 is LNHDA, CDR2 SQIVND, per germline (reference sequence). DNA of the CDR3: TGTGCCAGTAGTAGGATACGGGTCAGGTCCACCACAACTAATGAAAAACTGTTTTTT. Translating it yields CASSRIRVRSTTTNEKLFF.

V and J are TRBV18 and TRBJ1-1; D not certain. The CDR3 extends over 14 amino acids. V lost 1 base to trimming and J lost 1 base, with 7 bases between them. Germline CDR1 is KGHSH and CDR2 is LQKENI. The CDR3 loop reads CASSPQSQNTEAFF. In DNA form, the CDR3 reads TGTGCCAGCTCACCACAATCACAGAACACTGAAGCTTTCTTT. Complete variable domain (other parts from reference TRBV18 and TRBJ1-1): NAGVMQNPRHLVRRRGQEARLRCSPMKGHSHVYWYRQLPEEGLKFMVYLQKENIIDESGMPKERFSAEFPKEGPSILRIQQVVRGDSAAYFCASSPQSQNTEAFFGQGTRLTVV.

The gene calls are TRBV7-2 and TRBJ1-1; D unresolved. Germline lookup yields CDR1 SGHTA and CDR2 FQGNSA. With 3 bases removed from V and 3 bases from J, the gap between germline ends came to 11 bases. The CDR3 spans 14 residues. DNA for the CDR3: TGTGCCAGCAGCTTCCCGGGAGCCCACACTGAAGCTTTCTTT. Translated, it gives CASSFPGAHTEAFF.